The T cell receptor beta chain under discussion was sequenced for a study of PD-1 blockade in classical Hodgkin lymphoma. General observations from the study: By C4D1 there was a significant rise in CD4+ TCR diversity but not in CD8+ TCR diversity. Those achieving complete response showed baseline diversity like newly diagnosed patients.

About this clone itself: What it recognizes is unknown.

The CDR3 totals 18 residues. Per germline, CDR1 MNHNS and CDR2 SASEGT. The V segment lost 3 bases and the J segment 0 bases; nucleotides outside the gene matches: 10. This table comes from immunoSEQ multiplex PCR, and its TCRdb copy is limited to in-frame clones, with some not included. This sample has tens of thousands of clones, with roughly 75% found just once. Relapses following autologous stem cell transplantation were seen in all patients, with brentuximab vedotin exposure varying. The chain uses TRBV6-1 and TRBJ2-3; 9 bases map to TRBD2. Specimen: peripheral blood mononuclear cells (PBMCs), collected before the second cycle of nivolumab. This receptor was obtained from a human donor with classical Hodgkin lymphoma. The CDR3 is CASSDGVLAGSSTDTQYF. The CDR3 DNA sequence: TGTGCCAGCAGTGACGGGGTTCTAGCGGGGTCTAGCACAGATACGCAGTATTTT.